These 22 T cell receptor beta chains were all obtained from the same sample, sequenced in a study of CD8 T cells in Susac syndrome. The authors reverse transcribed roughly 0.5 to 1 ug RNA with random hexamers. Each CDR3 protein gets one entry after TCRdb re-called the immunoSEQ multiplex PCR reads with MiXCR. The top ten clones hold about 0.15% of a sample with approximately 190,000 distinct CDR3 sequences, just under 95% of them seen once. The sequenced material came from CD8+ T cells from PBMCs. These receptors were taken from a human donor with Susac syndrome.

The V call is TRBV6-1, the J call TRBJ1-2, with a weak D call TRBD1 (6 bases). The CDR3 covers 12 residues. The V end lost 6 bases, the J end lost 8 bases, and 13 bases lay between the germline ends. Germline V gives CDR1 MNHNS, CDR2 SASEGT. The CDR3 region has the DNA TGTGCCAGCAGCCCCGGGGGCGACGGCTACACCTTC. The encoded protein is CASSPGGDGYTF.

This rearrangement joins TRBV7-6 to TRBJ2-1, with 8 bases matching TRBD2. Trimming at V came to 4 bases and at J to 6 bases, leaving 11 bases not matched to a gene. Germline V gene lookup returns CDR1 SGHVS and CDR2 FNYEAQ. This CDR3 has 16 amino acids. The CDR3: CASSWPSSGGPNEQFF. DNA for the CDR3: TGTGCCAGCAGCTGGCCCTCTTCGGGAGGGCCCAATGAGCAGTTCTTC.

This chain uses TRBV12-3 or TRBV12-4 with TRBJ1-1; the D is unclear. Deletions cut 2 bases from V and 1 base from J, with 8 bases between. CDR3 length: 14 residues. This CDR3 is CASSLRTWNTEAFF. The CDR3 region has the DNA TGTGCCAGCAGTTTACGGACGTGGAACACTGAAGCTTTCTTT.

The rearrangement uses TRBV27 and TRBJ2-1; D unclear. The ends were cut back, 0 bases at V and 9 bases at J, with 9 bases in the middle. Germline-derived CDR1 and CDR2 are MNHEY and SMNVEV (reference sequence). The CDR3 spans 13 residues. CDR3 sequence reads: CASSLSPSSEQFF. DNA of the CDR3: TGTGCCAGCAGTTTATCCCCTTCAAGTGAGCAGTTCTTC.

The chain is built from TRBV7-9 and TRBJ2-7, with 7 bases lining up with TRBD2. J was trimmed by 7 bases and V by 3 bases; bases with no gene match: 6. This CDR3 has 13 residues. Per the germline V gene, CDR1 is SEHNR and CDR2 is FQNEAQ (reference sequence). CDR3 in DNA: TGTGCCAGCAGCTTGGGGGGGTCAAGTGAGCAGTACTTC. Its translation: CASSLGGSSEQYF.

The sample holds one count of this clonotype. The chain recombines TRBV10-3 with TRBJ1-2, with TRBD1 as a possible D gene (6 bases). The V and J ends lost 10 bases and 5 bases respectively, with 11 bases between them. Germline V gene lookup returns CDR1 ENHRY and CDR2 SYGVKD. The CDR3 has 11 amino acids. The CDR3 bases are TGTGCCACCCGGACAGTTTATGGCTACACCTTC. As protein: CATRTVYGYTF.

The V call is TRBV12-3 or TRBV12-4, the J call TRBJ1-5, with 12 bases identical to TRBD1. J gave up 6 bases and V 6 bases, and 3 bases lay outside the gene matches. The CDR3 is made up of 14 amino acids. The CDR3 DNA reads TGTGCCAGCAGCGGGACAGGGGGCATTCAGCCCCAGCATTTT. Encoded protein: CASSGTGGIQPQHF.

The chain employs TRBV5-8 and TRBJ2-6; D ambiguous. Germline V gene sequence: CDR1 SGHTS, CDR2 YDEGEE. The CDR3 sequence is 15 residues long. Trimming stripped 0 bases from V and 0 bases from J, with 4 bases between. CDR3 nucleotide sequence: TGTGCCAGCAGCTTGGATGTCTCTGGGGCCAACGTCCTGACTTTC. Amino acid sequence: CASSLDVSGANVLTF. Full variable domain (remainder filled in from reference TRBV5-8 and TRBJ2-6): EAGVTQSPTHLIKTRGQQATLRCSPISGHTSVYWYQQALGLGLQFLLWYDEGEERNRGNFPPRFSGRQFPNYSSELNVNALELEDSALYLCASSLDVSGANVLTFGAGSRLTVL.

The chain is built from TRBV11-2 and TRBJ2-7; possibly TRBD1 for D (8 bases). Germline V gene data show CDR1 as SGHAT and CDR2 as FQNNGV. CDR3 size: 15 residues. Between the trimmed V and J ends, which lost 5 bases and 3 bases, there was a span of 17 bases. CDR3 amino acids: CASSERTGTIYEQYF. CDR3 bases: TGTGCCAGCAGCGAAAGGACAGGGACTATCTACGAGCAGTACTTC.

The chain carries TRBV7-6 and TRBJ2-3, with D possibly TRBD1 on 5 matching bases. CDR3 size: 15 residues. The V end was cut by 5 bases, the J end by 4 bases, with 16 bases between. Germline V gene lookup returns CDR1 SGHVS and CDR2 FNYEAQ. CDR3 region: CASSPGWPRADTQYF. CDR3 nucleotides: TGTGCCAGCAGCCCAGGGTGGCCCCGGGCAGATACGCAGTATTTT.

The genes are TRBV14 and TRBJ2-3; D is ambiguous. CDR1 and CDR2 (germline): SGHDN, FVKESK. CDR3 length: 16 amino acids. The V and J ends lost 1 base and 5 bases respectively, with 16 bases between them. DNA for the CDR3: TGTGCCAGCAGCCAAGGTGCAGCGAAAGCAAGAGATACGCAGTATTTT. Amino acids: CASSQGAAKARDTQYF.

The V gene is TRBV19, the J gene TRBJ2-7; D is possibly TRBD1 (5 bases). Germline CDR1 LNHDA, CDR2 SQIVND (reference sequence). CDR3 length: 13 residues. The ends were cut back, 3 bases at V and 5 bases at J, with 11 bases in the middle. CDR3 DNA: TGTGCCAGTAGTATTACCAGGGCCAACGAGCAGTACTTC. As protein: CASSITRANEQYF.

This clonotype was seen only once. V gene TRBV18 combines with J gene TRBJ2-7, with 9 bases matching TRBD1. Germline assignment: CDR1 KGHSH and CDR2 LQKENI. CDR3 size: 14 residues. Trimming removed 2 bases from V and 5 bases from J; junction bases left unmatched: 4. The CDR3 nucleotides read TGTGCCAGCTCACCAGGGACAGGGTTTCACGAGCAGTACTTC. Encoded protein: CASSPGTGFHEQYF.

The rearrangement uses TRBV6-1 and TRBJ1-2; D is unresolved. Deletions cut 8 bases from V and 1 base from J, with 5 bases between. Germline CDR1 is MNHNS and CDR2 is SASEGT. CDR3 size: 11 residues. CDR3 in amino acids: CASVFNYGYTF. CDR3 DNA sequence: TGTGCCAGCGTCTTTAACTATGGCTACACCTTC.

This rearrangement joins TRBV20-1 to TRBJ1-4; D is perhaps TRBD1 (6 bases). Between the trimmed V and J ends, which lost 7 bases and 0 bases, there was a span of 12 bases. The CDR3 has 14 amino acids. Germline assignment: CDR1 DFQATT and CDR2 SNEGSKA (reference sequence). The CDR3 nucleotides read TGCAGTGTCCGGACAGACACAACTAATGAAAAACTGTTTTTT. Its protein is CSVRTDTTNEKLFF.

V and J are TRBV30 and TRBJ2-7, with 8 bases aligning to TRBD2. J gave up 5 bases and V 3 bases, and 3 bases lay outside the gene matches. From germline, CDR1 is GTSNPN and CDR2 SVGIG (reference sequence). CDR3 length equals 12 residues. The CDR3 loop is CAWSGGAHEQYF. The CDR3 DNA reads as TGTGCCTGGAGCGGGGGGGCCCACGAGCAGTACTTC.

V is TRBV27 and J is TRBJ2-7; either TRBD1 or TRBD2 may supply D (6 bases each). This CDR3 comprises 13 residues. The germline V and J ends were trimmed by 1 base and 7 bases, with 11 bases remaining between them. The germline CDR1 and CDR2 sequences are MNHEY and SMNVEV (reference sequence). The CDR3 protein is CASSLYRGGEQYF. Written as DNA, the CDR3 is TGTGCCAGCAGTTTATATCGAGGGGGGGAGCAGTACTTC.

The sample holds one count of this clonotype. The rearrangement joins TRBV5-1 to TRBJ2-1, with 10 bases aligning to TRBD2. Germline CDR1 is SGHRS and CDR2 is YFSETQ. The CDR3 contains 14 residues. With 6 bases clipped from V and 2 bases from J, the junction kept 2 bases outside the gene matches. CDR3 in amino acids: CASKLAGTYNEQFF. The CDR3 DNA follows: TGCGCCAGCAAACTAGCGGGGACCTACAATGAGCAGTTCTTC.

The chain employs TRBV30 and TRBJ1-1; a weak D match, TRBD1 (5 bases). This CDR3 has 12 residues. Trimming cost V 1 base and J 4 bases, with 7 bases left between them. Germline V lookup: CDR1 GTSNPN, CDR2 SVGIG (reference sequence). This CDR3 reads CAWSGGGTEAFF. DNA of the CDR3: TGTGCCTGGAGTGGTGGGGGCACTGAAGCTTTCTTT.

The CDR3 spells CASSLVPGVGYGYTF. CDR3 sequence (DNA): TGCGCCAGCAGCTTGGTTCCGGGGGTGGGCTATGGCTACACCTTC. The gene calls are TRBV5-1 and TRBJ1-2; a weak D match, TRBD1 (5 bases). The CDR3 extends over 15 amino acids. Trimming stripped 0 bases from V and 4 bases from J, with 13 bases between. Germline CDR1 is SGHRS and CDR2 is YFSETQ.

The chain combines TRBV9 with TRBJ2-7; 9 bases are a match to TRBD2. The junction had 7 bases not matched to a gene; V was cut back by 4 bases and J by 2 bases. The germline CDR1 and CDR2 sequences are SGDLS and YYNGEE. The CDR3 has 15 residues. The CDR3 loop reads CASSSTTSGTYEQYF. DNA for the CDR3: TGTGCCAGCAGCTCAACGACTAGCGGAACCTACGAGCAGTACTTC.

The V gene is TRBV5-6, the J gene TRBJ2-5; D possibly matches TRBD1 or TRBD2 (5 bases each). The V gene's germline CDR1 is SGHDT and CDR2 YYEEEE. V gave up 4 bases and J gave up 3 bases, with 13 bases separating them. The CDR3 has 14 amino acids. The CDR3 is CASSQSLGEETQYF. CDR3 nucleotide sequence: TGTGCCAGCAGCCAATCACTGGGGGAAGAGACCCAGTACTTC. Full variable domain (rest looked up from reference TRBV5-6 and TRBJ2-5): DAGVTQSPTHLIKTRGQQVTLRCSPKSGHDTVSWYQQALGQGPQFIFQYYEEEERQRGNFPDRFSGHQFPNYSSELNVNALLLGDSALYLCASSQSLGEETQYFGPGTRLLVL.